This passage covers 12 T cell receptor beta chains from one sample sequenced in a study of T cells in Graves' hyperthyroidism and ophthalmopathy. Authors of the study amplified TCR beta CDR3 regions from RNA transcripts. With the HTBI primer set, the TCR CDR3 went through a first round of RT-PCR. TCRdb reanalysed the multiplex PCR reads using MiXCR and keeps one entry per CDR3 protein. The table has 250,000 to 400,000 distinct CDR3 sequences, approximately 15% seen once. The sample taken for sequencing was blood. The receptors were gathered from a woman aged 40 to 55 with Graves' ophthalmopathy.

This clonotype has a count of ten or more. Written as DNA, the CDR3 is TGTGCCAGCAGTTACGACCGGGAGACCCAGTACTTC. It yields the protein CASSYDRETQYF. The V and J genes are TRBV6-6 and TRBJ2-5; D remains unclear. The CDR3 spans 12 residues. Germline V gene sequence: CDR1 MNHNY, CDR2 SVGAGI (reference sequence). V lost 2 bases, J lost 5 bases, and 6 bases lay in between.

The V gene is TRBV20-1, the J gene TRBJ1-5, with TRBD1 identical over 8 bases. This CDR3 contains 15 residues. Losses at the gene ends were 3 bases for V and 1 base for J; bases not matched to a gene: 5. Germline values: CDR1 DFQATT, CDR2 SNEGSKA (reference sequence). The CDR3 DNA reads TGCAGTGCTAGTCTGGGGACAGGAAGCAATCAGCCCCAGCATTTT. This encodes CSASLGTGSNQPQHF.

Note on this clonotype: This may come from a read error, since a much larger clone is one base off. V and J are TRBV7-8 and TRBJ1-5; tentatively, D is TRBD1 (5 bases). The V end lost 4 bases, the J end lost 4 bases, and 17 bases lay between the germline ends. Germline CDR1 SGHVS, CDR2 FQNEAQ. The CDR3 is made up of 16 amino acids. The CDR3 sequence: CASSSGSRQSNQPQHF. The CDR3 DNA follows: TGTGCCAGCAGCTCAGGGAGCCGGCAGAGTAATCAGCCCCAGCATTTT.

The CDR3 here is CSARVLGRPSVPNTEAFF. In DNA, the CDR3 is TGCAGTGCTAGAGTATTAGGGAGACCGTCCGTCCCGAACACTGAAGCTTTCTTT. The V call is TRBV20-1, the J call TRBJ1-1; D remains unclear. Germline V gene data show CDR1 as DFQATT and CDR2 as SNEGSKA (reference sequence). There are 18 residues in the CDR3. With 1 base removed from V and 1 base from J, the gap between germline ends came to 22 bases.

This clonotype was detected ten times or more. The chain combines TRBV28 with TRBJ2-2; tentative D call: TRBD2 (6 bases). CDR1 is MDHEN and CDR2 is SYDVKM in the germline V gene. This CDR3 is built from 15 residues. Deletions cut 2 bases from V and 5 bases from J, with 12 bases between. Written as DNA, the CDR3 is TGTGCCAGCAGTTTAGAGCAGGGAGGAACCGGGGAGCTGTTTTTT. Amino acid sequence: CASSLEQGGTGELFF. The full variable domain, in which reference TRBV28 and TRBJ2-2 provide the parts outside the CDR3, is DVKVTQSSRYLVKRTGEKVFLECVQDMDHENMFWYRQDPGLGLRLIYFSYDVKMKEKGDIPEGYSVSREKKERFSLILESASTNQTSMYLCASSLEQGGTGELFFGEGSRLTVL.

This clonotype has a handful of counts. V gene TRBV5-1 combines with J gene TRBJ2-5, with TRBD1 as a possible D gene (5 bases). V was cut by 4 bases and J by 5 bases, with 12 bases left in between. This CDR3 has 13 residues. In germline, CDR1 is SGHRS, CDR2 YFSETQ. Written as DNA, the CDR3 is TGCGCCAGCAGCAGCAGGGTTAGCGAGACCCAGTACTTC. It codes for CASSSRVSETQYF.

For this clonotype: A clone one base away is much larger, so this may be a read error. This chain joins TRBV7-9 and TRBJ1-2, with TRBD1 identical over 9 bases. The CDR3 extends over 15 amino acids. Germline loops: CDR1 SEHNR, CDR2 FQNEAQ (reference sequence). The CDR3 protein is CASSVISQGAHGYAF. The CDR3 DNA follows: TGTGCCAGCAGCGTAATATCACAGGGGGCCCATGGCTACGCCTTC.

This clonotype was seen many times. The rearrangement joins TRBV20-1 to TRBJ2-5, with unresolved D. Germline lookup yields CDR1 DFQATT and CDR2 SNEGSKA (reference sequence). Trimming shortened V by 6 bases and J by 5 bases, and 16 bases separated the two germline ends. The CDR3 contains 13 residues. The CDR3 DNA follows: TGCAGTGCCACGGAGAGTCCGGGTGAGACCCAGTACTTC. Amino acid sequence: CSATESPGETQYF.

In its sample, this clonotype was seen many times. The gene calls are TRBV11-2 and TRBJ2-5; 7 nucleotides match TRBD1. The length of the CDR3 is 16 residues. Germline lookup yields CDR1 SGHAT and CDR2 FQNNGV. The trim removed 5 bases at V and 2 bases at J, leaving 11 bases unmatched. As DNA, the CDR3 is TGTGCCAGCAGCGTGAGGGGGCTACGAAGGCAAGAGACCCAGTACTTC. Translated: CASSVRGLRRQETQYF.

V usage is TRBV14 and J usage is TRBJ1-2, with D tentatively TRBD1 (6 bases). V lost 1 base and J 7 bases, leaving 16 bases between the germline ends. Germline lookup yields CDR1 SGHDN and CDR2 FVKESK. This CDR3 contains 15 residues. The CDR3 spells CASSQGWQGTAGYTF. The CDR3 bases are TGTGCCAGCAGCCAAGGCTGGCAGGGGACGGCTGGCTACACCTTC.

This clonotype has more than one count but fewer than ten. This chain connects TRBV6-9 to TRBJ2-7; 8 nucleotides agree with TRBD1. CDR1 is MNHGY, CDR2 SVAAGI, per germline. The V gene end was trimmed by 4 bases and the J gene end by 0 bases; junction bases not matched to a gene: 5. The CDR3 covers 15 residues. The CDR3 here is CASSSGQGISYEQYF. Here the CDR3 DNA reads TGTGCCAGCAGTTCTGGACAGGGCATCTCCTACGAGCAGTACTTC.

This clonotype has more than one count but fewer than ten. This rearrangement joins TRBV7-2 to TRBJ1-5, with 9 bases identical to TRBD1. CDR3 length: 15 residues. V trimming: 1 base; J trimming: 6 bases; junction bases outside the gene matches: 4. Germline-derived CDR1 and CDR2 are SGHTA and FQGNSA. The CDR3 DNA reads TGTGCCAGCAGCTTAGGGGGACAGGGAAGTCAGCCCCAGCATTTT. Translation gives CASSLGGQGSQPQHF.